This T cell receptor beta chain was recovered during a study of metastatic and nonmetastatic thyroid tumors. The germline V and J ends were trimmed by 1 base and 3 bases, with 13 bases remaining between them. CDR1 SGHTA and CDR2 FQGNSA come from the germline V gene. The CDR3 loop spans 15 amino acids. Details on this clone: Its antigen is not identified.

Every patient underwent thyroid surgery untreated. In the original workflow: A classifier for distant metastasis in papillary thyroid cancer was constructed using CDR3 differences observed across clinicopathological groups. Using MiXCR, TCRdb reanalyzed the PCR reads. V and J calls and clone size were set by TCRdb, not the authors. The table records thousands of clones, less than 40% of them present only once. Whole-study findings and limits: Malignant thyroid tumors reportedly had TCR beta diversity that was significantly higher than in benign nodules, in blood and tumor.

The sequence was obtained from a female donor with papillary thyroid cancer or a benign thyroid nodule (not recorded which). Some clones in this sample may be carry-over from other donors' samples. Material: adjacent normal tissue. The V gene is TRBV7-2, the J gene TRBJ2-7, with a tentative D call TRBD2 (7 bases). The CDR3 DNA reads TGTGCCAGCAGCTTAGGGATAGGGGGGGGCTACGAGCAGTACTTC. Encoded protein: CASSLGIGGGYEQYF.